This T cell receptor beta chain was retrieved from a study of memory CD4+ T cells and cytomegalovirus serostatus. Study in general: Healthy Belgian adult donors included nine or ten CMV-positive and some 24 CMV-negative people.

As to this clone: The target antigen is unknown.

Using immunoSEQ multiplex PCR, the repertoire was profiled, and TCRdb retains in-frame clones only, with some absent. The sample has 45,000 to 65,000 clones; over 70% are singletons. The sort gate was single viable CD3+CD4+CD8-CD45RO+ cells for memory CD4+ T cells. General study points: About 40% of the roughly 160 known CMV-associated TCRbeta sequences appeared in CD4+ memory. Median bootstrapped AUC for CMV status was just over 0.94 originally, approximately 0.93 US-trained.

Trimming took off 2 bases at V and 1 base at J, with 14 bases between the two ends. CDR1 and CDR2 from the germline V gene are LNHDA and SQIVND (reference sequence). The CDR3 spans 16 residues. The TCR sequence derives from an adult in good health and CMV-seropositive. Sequenced sample: memory CD4+ T cells from blood. V usage is TRBV19 and J usage is TRBJ1-2; a weak D match, TRBD1 (6 bases). As DNA, the CDR3 is TGTGCCAGTAGTATACTTGGGACACCCGTTAACTATGGCTACACCTTC. Translation gives CASSILGTPVNYGYTF.